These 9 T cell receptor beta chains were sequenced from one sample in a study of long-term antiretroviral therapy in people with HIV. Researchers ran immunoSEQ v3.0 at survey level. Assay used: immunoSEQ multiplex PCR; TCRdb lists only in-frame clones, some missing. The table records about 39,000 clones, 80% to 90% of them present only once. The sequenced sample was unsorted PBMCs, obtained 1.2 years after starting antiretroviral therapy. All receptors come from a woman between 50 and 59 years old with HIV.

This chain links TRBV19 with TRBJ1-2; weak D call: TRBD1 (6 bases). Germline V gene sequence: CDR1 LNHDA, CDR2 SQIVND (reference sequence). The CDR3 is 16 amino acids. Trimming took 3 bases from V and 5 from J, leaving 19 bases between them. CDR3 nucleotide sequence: TGTGCCAGTAGTATCACACACAGGGCTTTCGATTATGGCTACACCTTC. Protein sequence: CASSITHRAFDYGYTF.

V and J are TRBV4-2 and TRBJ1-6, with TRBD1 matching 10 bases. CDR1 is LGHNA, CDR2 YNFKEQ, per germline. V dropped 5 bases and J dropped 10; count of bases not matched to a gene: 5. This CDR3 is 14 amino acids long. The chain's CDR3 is CASSEGTGASPLHF. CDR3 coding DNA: TGTGCCAGCAGCGAGGGGACAGGGGCCTCACCCCTCCACTTT.

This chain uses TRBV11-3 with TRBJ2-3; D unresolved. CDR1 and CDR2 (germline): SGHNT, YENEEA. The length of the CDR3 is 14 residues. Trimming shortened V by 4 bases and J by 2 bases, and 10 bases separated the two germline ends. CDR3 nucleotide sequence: TGTGCCAGCAGCTCTCAAGGACCCACAGATACGCAGTATTTT. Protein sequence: CASSSQGPTDTQYF.

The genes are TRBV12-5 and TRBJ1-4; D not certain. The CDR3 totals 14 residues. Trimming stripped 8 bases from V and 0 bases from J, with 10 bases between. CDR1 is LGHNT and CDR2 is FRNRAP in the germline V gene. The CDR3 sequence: CASSSSSTNEKLFF. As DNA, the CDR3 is TGTGCTAGTAGTTCCAGCTCAACTAATGAAAAACTGTTTTTT.

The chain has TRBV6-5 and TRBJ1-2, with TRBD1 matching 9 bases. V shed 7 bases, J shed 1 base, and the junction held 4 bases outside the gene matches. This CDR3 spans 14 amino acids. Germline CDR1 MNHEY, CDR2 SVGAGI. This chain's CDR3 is CASTRTGDNYGYTF. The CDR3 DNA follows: TGTGCCAGCACCCGGACAGGGGATAACTATGGCTACACCTTC.

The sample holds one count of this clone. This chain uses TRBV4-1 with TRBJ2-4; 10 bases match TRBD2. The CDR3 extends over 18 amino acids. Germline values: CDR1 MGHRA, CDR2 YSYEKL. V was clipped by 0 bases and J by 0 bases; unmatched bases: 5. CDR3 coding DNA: TGCGCCAGCAGCCAAGAACCTAGCGGGGGTTTAGCCAAAAACATTCAGTACTTC. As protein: CASSQEPSGGLAKNIQYF.

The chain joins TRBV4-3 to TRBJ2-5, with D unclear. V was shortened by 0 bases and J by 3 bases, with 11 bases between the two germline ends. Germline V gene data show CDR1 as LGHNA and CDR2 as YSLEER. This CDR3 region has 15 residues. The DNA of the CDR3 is TGCGCCAGCAGCCAAGAAGGCAGAATCGAAGAGACCCAGTACTTC. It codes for CASSQEGRIEETQYF.

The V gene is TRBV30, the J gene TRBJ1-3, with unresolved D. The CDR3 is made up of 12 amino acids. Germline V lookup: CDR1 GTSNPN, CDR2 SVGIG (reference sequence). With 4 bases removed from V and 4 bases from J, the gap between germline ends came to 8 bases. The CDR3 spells CAWMGWGNTIYF. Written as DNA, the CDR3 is TGTGCCTGGATGGGGTGGGGAAACACCATATATTTT.

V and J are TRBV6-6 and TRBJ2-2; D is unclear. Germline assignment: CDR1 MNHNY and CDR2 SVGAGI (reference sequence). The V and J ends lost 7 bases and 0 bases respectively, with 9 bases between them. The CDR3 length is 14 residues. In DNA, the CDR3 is TGTGCCAGCATTATGACGGCGAACACCGGGGAGCTGTTTTTT. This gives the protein CASIMTANTGELFF.